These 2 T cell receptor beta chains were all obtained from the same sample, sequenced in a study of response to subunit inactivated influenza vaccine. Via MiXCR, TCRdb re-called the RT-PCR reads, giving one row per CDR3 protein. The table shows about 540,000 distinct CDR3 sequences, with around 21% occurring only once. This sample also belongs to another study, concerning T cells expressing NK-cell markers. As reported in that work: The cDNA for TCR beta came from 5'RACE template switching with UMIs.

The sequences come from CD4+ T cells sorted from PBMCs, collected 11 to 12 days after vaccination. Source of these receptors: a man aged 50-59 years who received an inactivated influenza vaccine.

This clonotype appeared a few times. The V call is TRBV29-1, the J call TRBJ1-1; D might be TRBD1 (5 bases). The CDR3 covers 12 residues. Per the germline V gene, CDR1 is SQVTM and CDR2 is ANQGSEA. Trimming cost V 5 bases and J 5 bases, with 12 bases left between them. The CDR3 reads CSVSAGRTEAFF. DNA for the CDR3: TGCAGCGTTTCCGCAGGGAGGACTGAAGCTTTCTTT. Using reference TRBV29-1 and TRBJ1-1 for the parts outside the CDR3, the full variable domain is SAVISQKPSRDICQRGTSLTIQCQVDSQVTMMFWYRQQPGQSLTLIATANQGSEATYESGFVIDKFPISRPNLTFSTLTVSNMSPEDSSIYLCSVSAGRTEAFFGQGTRLTVV.

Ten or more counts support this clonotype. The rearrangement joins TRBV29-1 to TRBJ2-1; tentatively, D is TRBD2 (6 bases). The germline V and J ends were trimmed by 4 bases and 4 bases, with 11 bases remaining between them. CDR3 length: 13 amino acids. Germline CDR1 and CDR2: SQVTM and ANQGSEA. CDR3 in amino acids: CSVVPAGYNEQFF. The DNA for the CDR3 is TGCAGCGTTGTTCCGGCGGGGTACAATGAGCAGTTCTTC.